Here is one T cell receptor beta chain with its context. Antigen specificity is unknown. All patients were untreated before thyroid surgery. The authors' processing: To classify distant metastasis in papillary thyroid cancer, a model was built from CDR3 differences across clinicopathological groups. TCRdb re-processed the PCR reads through MiXCR. TCRdb, not the authors, supplied the V and J calls. The table includes about 14,000 clones, about 27% detected once. V lost 6 bases, J lost 2 bases, and 11 bases lay in between. The germline V gene has CDR1 DFQATT and CDR2 SNEGSKA (reference sequence). There are 13 residues in the CDR3. These data come from a study of metastatic and nonmetastatic thyroid tumors. General study points: For both blood and tumor, malignant thyroid tumors reportedly showed significantly higher TCR beta diversity than benign nodules did.

This receptor was identified in a female donor with papillary thyroid cancer or a benign thyroid nodule (not recorded which). Some clones in this sample may be carry-over from other donors' samples. The sample taken for sequencing was blood. The gene calls are TRBV20-1 and TRBJ1-3; TRBD1 might be the D (5 bases). The CDR3 DNA reads as TGCAGTGCGGGGGGAGGGGCTGGAAACACCATATATTTT. This gives the protein CSAGGGAGNTIYF.